These 24 T cell receptor beta chains originate from one sample sequenced in a study of Graves' ophthalmopathy and Graves' hyperthyroidism. Amplification from RNA transcripts yielded the TCR beta CDR3 regions. HTBI-primed first-round RT-PCR preceded second-round multiplex PCR. Each CDR3 protein gets one entry after TCRdb re-called the multiplex PCR reads with MiXCR. The data contain 560,000 or so distinct CDR3 sequences, less than 40% of them singletons. The source material was peripheral blood or thyroid tissue (not recorded which). These receptors were collected from an adult man with Graves' hyperthyroidism.

This clonotype has ten or more counts. This chain links TRBV19 with TRBJ1-5; D is possibly TRBD1 (6 bases). CDR3 length: 15 residues. The V end lost 1 base, the J end lost 4 bases, and 11 bases lay between the germline ends. Germline CDR1 reads LNHDA; CDR2 reads SQIVND (reference sequence). In DNA, the CDR3 is TGTGCCAGTAGTATAGTGCCAGGGGTAAATCAGCCCCAGCATTTT. Translating it yields CASSIVPGVNQPQHF. The full variable domain, in which reference TRBV19 and TRBJ1-5 provide the parts outside the CDR3, is DGGITQSPKYLFRKEGQNVTLSCEQNLNHDAMYWYRQDPGQGLRLIYYSQIVNDFQKGDIAEGYSVSREKKESFPLTVTSAQKNPTAFYLCASSIVPGVNQPQHFGDGTRLSIL.

This clonotype was detected many times. This rearrangement joins TRBV28 to TRBJ1-5; a possible D gene is TRBD1 (5 bases). CDR1 is MDHEN, CDR2 SYDVKM, per germline. The germline V and J ends were trimmed by 6 bases and 10 bases, with 16 bases remaining between them. The CDR3 contains 13 residues. CDR3 in DNA: TGTGCCAGCAGGACCGTGGGGGGGGGACCCCAGCATTTT. Protein: CASRTVGGGPQHF.

As to this clonotype: A much bigger clone sits one base away, suggesting this may be a read error. The chain combines TRBV20-1 with TRBJ2-5; either TRBD1 or TRBD2 may supply D (5 bases each). The CDR3 spans 15 residues. Deletions cut 5 bases from V and 7 bases from J, with 23 bases between. In germline, CDR1 is DFQATT, CDR2 SNEGSKA (reference sequence). DNA for the CDR3: TGCAGTGCTTCTGCCATAGGGGCCTTCGGAGGGACCCAGTACTTC. Translation gives CSASAIGAFGGTQYF.

This clonotype came up a few times. DNA for the CDR3: TGCAGCGTACTGGACAGGGGACGACAGCCCCAGCATTTT. Residues: CSVLDRGRQPQHF. This chain joins TRBV29-1 and TRBJ1-5, with TRBD1 matching over 9 bases. The CDR3 covers 13 residues. The germline CDR1 and CDR2 sequences are SQVTM and ANQGSEA. Trimming cost V 6 bases and J 7 bases; bases outside gene matches: 7.

This clonotype came up many times. The chain has TRBV7-9 and TRBJ1-1; D is ambiguous. This CDR3 is 12 amino acids long. The germline gives CDR1 SEHNR, CDR2 FQNEAQ (reference sequence). V gave up 3 bases and J gave up 1 base, with 3 bases separating them. The CDR3 nucleotides read TGTGCCAGCAGCTTCTCGAACACTGAAGCTTTCTTT. Protein sequence: CASSFSNTEAFF. The full variable domain, completed using reference TRBV7-9 and TRBJ1-1, is DTGVSQNPRHKITKRGQNVTFRCDPISEHNRLYWYRQTLGQGPEFLTYFQNEAQLEKSRLLSDRFSAERPKGSFSTLEIQRTEQGDSAMYLCASSFSNTEAFFGQGTRLTVV.

This clonotype came up once. The V call is TRBV7-3, the J call TRBJ2-2; 7 bases are shared with TRBD2. J gave up 5 bases and V 2 bases, and 11 bases lay outside the gene matches. In germline, CDR1 is SGHTA, CDR2 FQGTGA. CDR3 length equals 17 residues. The CDR3 sequence: CASSLESRQGGTGELFF. The CDR3 nucleotides read TGTGCCAGCAGCTTAGAAAGTAGGCAGGGAGGGACCGGGGAGCTGTTTTTT.

This clonotype came up a few times. V and J are TRBV7-9 and TRBJ2-7; 7 bases are shared with TRBD1. Losses at the gene ends were 5 bases for V and 7 bases for J; bases not matched to a gene: 14. Germline CDR1 and CDR2: SEHNR and FQNEAQ (reference sequence). This CDR3 is built from 15 residues. The CDR3 DNA follows: TGTGCCAGCAGCCACGAACAGGGGTGGGTGAATGAGCAGTACTTC. It is translated as CASSHEQGWVNEQYF.

In the case of this clonotype: A much larger clone differs from this one at a single base, so this may be a read error. The gene calls are TRBV25-1 and TRBJ2-7; perhaps TRBD1 as D (5 bases). Looked up from germline, CDR1 is MGHDK and CDR2 is SYGVNS. The CDR3 covers 13 residues. Trimming shortened V by 2 bases and J by 4 bases, and 9 bases separated the two germline ends. The DNA for the CDR3 is TGTGCCAGCAGTGAAGGCAGGGTGTACGAGCAGTACTTC. Protein: CASSEGRVYEQYF.

The gene calls are TRBV6-6 and TRBJ1-6; 7 bases are shared with TRBD1. CDR1 is MNHNY and CDR2 is SVGAGI in the germline V gene (reference sequence). V shed 5 bases, J shed 5 bases, and the junction held 9 bases outside the gene matches. The CDR3 spans 16 residues. CDR3 coding DNA: TGTGCCAGCAGTGAAGCGGACAGGACTCATAATTCACCCCTCCACTTT. Protein: CASSEADRTHNSPLHF.

This clonotype appeared a few times. This chain uses TRBV28 with TRBJ2-7; 9 nucleotides match TRBD2. From germline, CDR1 is MDHEN and CDR2 SYDVKM. CDR3 length: 14 amino acids. V lost 6 bases, J lost 2 bases, and 5 bases stayed unmatched. The CDR3: CASRPTSGPYEQYF. The CDR3 DNA is TGTGCCAGCAGACCGACTAGCGGCCCCTACGAGCAGTACTTC.

This clonotype was recorded at least ten times. The CDR3 nucleotides read TGTGCCAGCAGCCCTGGATGGACAGGTAACACTGAAGCTTTCTTT. Amino acid sequence: CASSPGWTGNTEAFF. The gene calls are TRBV2 and TRBJ1-1, with 7 bases that match TRBD1. With 6 bases clipped from V and 2 bases from J, the junction kept 9 bases outside the gene matches. CDR1 is SNHLY, CDR2 FYNNEI, per germline. CDR3 length equals 15 residues.

The genes are TRBV7-2 and TRBJ1-4, with 7 bases lining up with TRBD1. CDR1 and CDR2 (germline): SGHTA, FQGNSA. The V and J ends lost 4 bases and 6 bases, in that order; junction bases with no gene match: 5. The CDR3 totals 14 residues. CDR3 DNA: TGTGCCAGCAGCTCAGGGGGGCGCGATGAAAAACTGTTTTTT. Amino acid sequence: CASSSGGRDEKLFF.

The rearrangement uses TRBV29-1 and TRBJ2-7; 10 bases match TRBD2. With V trimmed by 6 bases and J by 7 bases, 9 bases remained unmatched. Germline V gene sequence: CDR1 SQVTM, CDR2 ANQGSEA. This CDR3 spans 13 amino acids. The chain's CDR3 is CSVGTSDTGEQYF. CDR3 sequence (DNA): TGCAGCGTAGGGACTAGCGACACCGGGGAGCAGTACTTC.

Ten or more counts support this clonotype. The chain has TRBV20-1 and TRBJ1-3; unclear D gene. The CDR3 consists of 14 residues. From germline, CDR1 is DFQATT and CDR2 SNEGSKA (reference sequence). Trimming took 2 bases from V and 3 from J, leaving 11 bases between them. The CDR3 loop is CSARSNGYGNTIYF. CDR3 sequence (DNA): TGCAGTGCTAGAAGCAACGGGTATGGAAACACCATATATTTT.

The rearrangement links TRBV20-1 to TRBJ1-2; a weak D match, TRBD1 (6 bases). CDR3 length: 11 amino acids. Germline V lookup: CDR1 DFQATT, CDR2 SNEGSKA (reference sequence). Here the CDR3 DNA reads TGCACTCTAGGGGGGGCAGGTGGCTACACCTTC. It specifies CTLGGAGGYTF.

A few counts support this clonotype. The chain links TRBV5-1 to TRBJ2-3; 9 bases are shared with TRBD1. The CDR3 spans 14 residues. Trimming took 2 bases from V and 4 from J; bases not matched to a gene: 2. Germline CDR1 reads SGHRS; CDR2 reads YFSETQ. The CDR3 bases are TGCGCCAGCAGCTTCGGGACAGGGTCAGATACGCAGTATTTT. It is translated as CASSFGTGSDTQYF.

This clonotype was recorded at least ten times. The V gene is TRBV7-9, the J gene TRBJ1-3, with a possible D match to TRBD1 (6 bases). The CDR3 extends over 14 amino acids. CDR1 is SEHNR, CDR2 FQNEAQ, per germline (reference sequence). Trimming pared 4 bases from V and 9 bases from J, leaving 16 bases between. Here the CDR3 reads CASSSFTGPGTIYF. Here the CDR3 DNA reads TGTGCCAGCAGCTCCTTTACAGGGCCCGGCACCATATATTTT.

Remarks on this clonotype: Possible read error: a much larger clone is one base away. The rearrangement joins TRBV11-1 to TRBJ2-7, with D perhaps matching TRBD1 or TRBD2 (5 bases each). Germline V gives CDR1 SGHAT, CDR2 FQDESV (reference sequence). The CDR3 covers 14 residues. This CDR3 reads CAGSIAGASYEQYF. In DNA form, the CDR3 reads TGTGCCGGCAGCATAGCCGGGGCCTCCTACGAGCAGTACTTC.

This clonotype was seen just once. V and J are TRBV7-2 and TRBJ2-3; D is unresolved. The CDR3 contains 16 residues. Germline CDR1 and CDR2: SGHTA and FQGNSA. Trimming removed 1 base from V and 4 bases from J, with 15 bases in between. CDR3 sequence reads: CTSSLVGRRSSDTQYF. Written as DNA, the CDR3 is TGTACCAGCAGCTTAGTAGGACGGCGGAGCTCAGATACGCAGTATTTT.

This clonotype appeared a few times. The chain has TRBV7-2 and TRBJ2-7; D unclear. The J call could be wrong; TRBJ2-1 is a better fit for the DNA end. The CDR3 has 15 residues. CDR1 and CDR2 (germline): SGHTA, FQGNSA. CDR3 sequence (DNA): TGTGCCAGCAGCTTGGCGGCTAGCTCCTACAATGAGCAGTTCTTC. Protein sequence: CASSLAASSYNEQFF.

As concerns this clonotype: Since a much larger clone is just one base distant, this may be a read error. The chain couples TRBV7-2 to TRBJ2-5; TRBD2 is a possible D gene (5 bases). V lost 6 bases to trimming and J lost 4 bases, with 15 bases between them. Germline assignment: CDR1 SGHTA and CDR2 FQGNSA. The CDR3 sequence is 14 residues long. This CDR3 reads CASSHSRVPETQYF. In DNA, the CDR3 is TGTGCCAGCAGTCACTCGAGGGTCCCAGAGACCCAGTACTTC.

In this sample, this clonotype turned up many times. This chain connects TRBV29-1 to TRBJ1-2, with 7 positions matching TRBD1. V lost 7 bases to trimming and J lost 0 bases; unmatched junction nucleotides: 8. This CDR3 comprises 14 residues. Germline V gives CDR1 SQVTM, CDR2 ANQGSEA. CDR3 nucleotides: TGCAGCGCCGCGGACAGGAGAACTAACTATGGCTACACCTTC. Translating it yields CSAADRRTNYGYTF.

The chain is built from TRBV7-9 and TRBJ2-7; 8 nucleotides align to TRBD1. V lost 2 bases and J lost 5; bases outside the gene matches: 11. This CDR3 has 16 residues. The germline gives CDR1 SEHNR, CDR2 FQNEAQ (reference sequence). CDR3 in DNA: TGTGCCAGCAGCTTAAGAGGCCCAGGGGGCCTTAACGAGCAGTACTTC. Translating gives CASSLRGPGGLNEQYF.

Comment on this clonotype: A much larger clone sits a single nucleotide away, making a read error possible. The chain has TRBV19 and TRBJ2-7; TRBD1 is a possible D gene (6 bases). CDR1 is LNHDA, CDR2 SQIVND, per germline (reference sequence). The CDR3 covers 16 residues. The CDR3 loop is CASSMERQVLSYERYF. DNA for the CDR3: TGTGCCAGTAGTATGGAACGACAGGTCCTCTCCTACGAGCGGTACTTC.